The clone carrying this TCR beta chain turned up a few times. Its antigen remains unidentified. Every one of the donors was a Caucasian adult that lived in Nashville, Tennessee. The sample comes from a study of shared clonotypes between healthy human individuals. Regarding the study as a whole: Clonotypes which were not shared had lower generation probabilities than clonotypes that all four donors shared. Clonotype sharing among donors was expected to depend on sequencing depth.

Sequencing was performed with immunoSEQ multiplex PCR; in TCRdb, only in-frame clones are kept and a portion is missing. Of under 1,100,000 clones in the sample, around 78% were seen once. V shed 6 bases, J shed 4 bases, and the junction held 2 bases outside the gene matches. The CDR3 loop spans 14 amino acids. Per the germline V gene, CDR1 is MDHEN and CDR2 is SYDVKM. The V gene is TRBV28, the J gene TRBJ1-4, with 10 positions matching TRBD1. This sequence was found in a man aged 18 to 30 in good health. Some clones in this sample may be carry-over from other donors' samples. Sequencing was carried out using memory CD4+ T cells from PBMCs. As for subset: CD45RA-negative fraction. CDR3 nucleotides: TGTGCCAGCAGGACAGGGGGCCTTAATGAAAAACTGTTTTTT. It is translated as CASRTGGLNEKLFF.